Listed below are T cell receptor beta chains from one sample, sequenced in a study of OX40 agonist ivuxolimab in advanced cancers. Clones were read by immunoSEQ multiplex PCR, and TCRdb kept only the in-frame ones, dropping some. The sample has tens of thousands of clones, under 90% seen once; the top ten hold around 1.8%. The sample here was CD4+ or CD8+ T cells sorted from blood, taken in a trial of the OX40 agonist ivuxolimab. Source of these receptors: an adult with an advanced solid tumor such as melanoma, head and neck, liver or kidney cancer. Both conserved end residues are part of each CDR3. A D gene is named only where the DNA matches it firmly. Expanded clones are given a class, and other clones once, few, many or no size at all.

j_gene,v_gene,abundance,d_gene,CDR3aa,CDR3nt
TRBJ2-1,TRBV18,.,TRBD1,CASSPRDRGTNEQFF,TGTGCCAGCTCACCAAGGGACAGGGGGACCAATGAGCAGTTCTTC
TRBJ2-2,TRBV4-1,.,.,CASSHGKSNAGELFF,TGCGCCAGCAGCCACGGGAAATCGAACGCCGGGGAGCTGTTTTTT
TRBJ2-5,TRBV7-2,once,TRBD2,CASSPRTSGTQETQYF,TGTGCCAGCAGCCCCAGGACTAGCGGGACTCAAGAGACCCAGTACTTC
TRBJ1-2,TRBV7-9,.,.,CASGLAGAPPYGYTF,TGTGCCAGCGGCTTAGCAGGGGCCCCCCCCTATGGCTACACCTTC
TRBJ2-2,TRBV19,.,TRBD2,CASSARLAGYTGELFF,TGTGCCAGTAGTGCGAGACTAGCGGGGTACACCGGGGAGCTGTTTTTT
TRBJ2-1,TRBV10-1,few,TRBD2,CASSDRTSGRVNEQFF,TGCGCCAGCAGTGATAGGACTAGCGGGAGGGTGAATGAGCAGTTCTTC
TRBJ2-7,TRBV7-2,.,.,CASSLSGLGYEQYF,TGTGCCAGCAGCCTTTCGGGACTTGGCTACGAGCAGTACTTC
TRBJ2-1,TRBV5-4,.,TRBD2,CASSPRRERDEQFF,TGTGCCAGCAGCCCTAGGCGGGAGAGGGATGAGCAGTTCTTC
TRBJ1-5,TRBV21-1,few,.,CASRGCRQHSNQPQHF,TGTGCCAGCAGAGGGTGTCGACAGCATAGCAATCAGCCCCAGCATTTT
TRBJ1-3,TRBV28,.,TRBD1,CASSLRRRTGAGNTIYF,TGTGCCAGCAGTTTAAGGCGCCGGACAGGGGCTGGAAACACCATATATTTT
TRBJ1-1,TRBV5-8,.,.,CASSRGTRGTEAFF,TGTGCCAGCAGCCGAGGGACTCGGGGCACTGAAGCTTTCTTT
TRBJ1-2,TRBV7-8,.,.,CASSLMGSNYGYTF,TGTGCCAGCAGCTTAATGGGGAGTAACTATGGCTACACCTTC
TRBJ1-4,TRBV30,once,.,CAWGAGGSLNEKLFF,TGTGCCTGGGGGGCTGGGGGCAGCCTTAATGAAAAACTGTTTTTT
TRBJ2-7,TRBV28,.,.,CASSLAGAPYF,TGTGCCAGCAGTTTAGCGGGGGCTCCGTACTTC
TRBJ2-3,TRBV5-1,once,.,CASSLSAASTDTQYF,TGCGCCAGCAGCTTGTCGGCAGCGAGCACAGATACGCAGTATTTT
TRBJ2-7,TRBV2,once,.,CASSEGRTRGEQYF,TGTGCCAGCAGCGAGGGCCGGACCCGCGGGGAGCAGTACTTC
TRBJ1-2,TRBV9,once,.,CASSVEGHYGYTF,TGTGCCAGCAGCGTAGAAGGGCATTATGGCTACACCTTC